The 14 T cell receptor beta chains below come from one sample, sequenced in a study of shared T cell receptors in the human thymus. Produced via immunoSEQ multiplex PCR; TCRdb's table is partial and in-frame only. The sample comprises hundreds of thousands of clones, around 87% of which are singletons, and roughly 0.0087% rests with the top ten. These data were also filed under a second study, of human thymus T cells.

Sequencing was carried out using thymocytes. These receptors originate from a boy in the first two years of life with a congenital heart defect.

Here the CDR3 DNA reads TGTGCCAGTAGTATTCGGGCGGTGGCCTTTAGGGACAGGGGAAAACAAGAGACCCAGTACTTC. It yields the protein CASSIRAVAFRDRGKQETQYF. This sequence joins TRBV19 and TRBJ2-5, with TRBD1 matching over 10 bases. The CDR3 runs to 21 residues. Trimming removed 3 bases from V and 2 bases from J; junction bases left unmatched: 21. From germline, CDR1 is LNHDA and CDR2 SQIVND (reference sequence).

The chain couples TRBV10-1 to TRBJ2-3; TRBD1 matches at 11 bases. V trimming: 0 bases; J trimming: 4 bases; junction bases outside the gene matches: 9. The CDR3 extends over 18 amino acids. Germline V gene lookup returns CDR1 WNHNN and CDR2 SYGVQD (reference sequence). The CDR3 region has the DNA TGCGCCAGCAGTGAGTCTTCCGCGGGACAGGGGGACGCAGATACGCAGTATTTT. Protein sequence: CASSESSAGQGDADTQYF.

The chain recombines TRBV6-4 with TRBJ2-1; 8 bases map to TRBD2. Germline V CDR1 and CDR2: MRHNA, SNTAGT. V was clipped by 2 bases and J by 2 bases; unmatched bases: 8. The CDR3 loop spans 17 amino acids. The CDR3 sequence: CASSDRNSGKPYNEQFF. CDR3 nucleotides: TGTGCCAGCAGTGACAGAAATAGCGGGAAGCCCTACAATGAGCAGTTCTTC.

The chain recombines TRBV5-5 with TRBJ1-2, with a tentative D call TRBD1 (5 bases). V gave up 1 base and J gave up 6 bases, with 13 bases separating them. The length of the CDR3 is 14 residues. Germline lookup yields CDR1 SGHKS and CDR2 YYEKEE (reference sequence). In DNA, the CDR3 is TGTGCCAGCAGCTTGTACGTAGGGGATCATGGCTACACCTTC. Encoded protein: CASSLYVGDHGYTF.

A few counts support this clone. This sequence joins TRBV19 and TRBJ2-4, with a possible D match to TRBD1 (6 bases). The V end lost 6 bases, the J end lost 7 bases, and 16 bases lay between the germline ends. Germline CDR1 and CDR2: LNHDA and SQIVND (reference sequence). CDR3 size: 14 residues. CDR3 loop: CASSTGTALNIQYF. The CDR3, as DNA: TGTGCCAGTAGCACAGGGACGGCCTTGAACATTCAGTACTTC.

The chain links TRBV9 to TRBJ2-7; D may be TRBD1 (6 bases). This CDR3 contains 15 residues. Germline V lookup: CDR1 SGDLS, CDR2 YYNGEE. With 0 bases removed from V and 4 bases from J, the gap between germline ends came to 14 bases. The CDR3 loop reads CASSVAQAGDYEQYF. DNA for the CDR3: TGTGCCAGCAGCGTAGCCCAGGCAGGGGATTACGAGCAGTACTTC.

A word on this clone: Different DNA sequences within this sample yield the same CDR3. The gene calls are TRBV28 and TRBJ1-1; no clear D. Germline V gene sequence: CDR1 MDHEN, CDR2 SYDVKM. This CDR3 contains 12 residues. Trimming removed 3 bases from V and 5 bases from J, with 7 bases in between. CDR3 coding DNA: TGTGCCAGCAGTTTCAGCGGGACTGAAGCTTTCTTT. Amino acids: CASSFSGTEAFF.

The gene calls are TRBV9 and TRBJ2-3, with 12 bases aligning to TRBD2. J gave up 10 bases and V 0 bases, and 9 bases lay outside the gene matches. The CDR3 contains 16 residues. CDR1 is SGDLS, CDR2 YYNGEE, per germline. As DNA, the CDR3 is TGTGCCAGCAGCGTAGACCGGACTAGCGGGATCGGGGCGCAGTATTTT. Its protein is CASSVDRTSGIGAQYF.

The chain carries TRBV9 and TRBJ2-3; D is possibly TRBD2 (6 bases). This CDR3 is built from 15 residues. Germline V gene data show CDR1 as SGDLS and CDR2 as YYNGEE. V was cut by 1 base and J by 0 bases, with 9 bases left in between. The chain's CDR3 is CASSVRDSSTDTQYF. The CDR3 coding sequence is TGTGCCAGCAGCGTAAGGGACTCTAGCACAGATACGCAGTATTTT.

V and J are TRBV4-3 and TRBJ2-7, with 9 positions matching TRBD2. This CDR3 has 15 amino acids. Germline assignment: CDR1 LGHNA and CDR2 YSLEER. J was trimmed by 3 bases and V by 1 base; bases with no gene match: 4. CDR3 amino acids: CASSQGTSEVYEQYF. The CDR3 bases are TGCGCCAGCAGCCAAGGGACTAGCGAGGTCTACGAGCAGTACTTC.

CDR3 in amino acids: CAWRTGGNTEAFF. CDR3 DNA: TGTGCCTGGAGGACAGGGGGGAACACTGAAGCTTTCTTT. V usage is TRBV30 and J usage is TRBJ1-1; TRBD1 matches at 9 bases. Germline values: CDR1 GTSNPN, CDR2 SVGIG (reference sequence). The CDR3 is 13 residues long. Trimming took 3 bases from V and 1 from J; bases not matched to a gene: 0.

This chain uses TRBV30 with TRBJ1-4, with D perhaps TRBD1 (5 bases). The V gene lost 0 bases and the J gene lost 0 bases, with 20 bases spanning the gap. Germline values: CDR1 GTSNPN, CDR2 SVGIG (reference sequence). There are 19 residues in the CDR3. DNA for the CDR3: TGTGCCTGGAGTGTACGTAATAAGGGGTTTCCGGCAACTAATGAAAAACTGTTTTTT. Translation gives CAWSVRNKGFPATNEKLFF.

The chain employs TRBV5-1 and TRBJ2-3; 9 nucleotides line up with TRBD2. Germline V gene lookup returns CDR1 SGHRS and CDR2 YFSETQ. This CDR3 is built from 15 residues. V dropped 1 base and J dropped 2; count of bases not matched to a gene: 2. CDR3 coding DNA: TGCGCCAGCAGCTTGCCGGGACTAGCCACAGATACGCAGTATTTT. Translated: CASSLPGLATDTQYF.

This clone was found once. The chain joins TRBV6-5 to TRBJ1-2, with 9 bases that match TRBD1. CDR1 is MNHEY and CDR2 is SVGAGI in the germline V gene. This CDR3 spans 15 amino acids. J lost 7 bases, V lost 5 bases, and 11 bases had no gene match. The CDR3 loop is CASSQRDRERSGYTF. The CDR3 DNA is TGTGCCAGCAGTCAAAGGGACAGGGAAAGGTCTGGCTACACCTTC.